The sample holds many counts of the clone carrying this T cell receptor beta chain. Newly diagnosed hyperthyroidism patients aged 18 to 65 years had disease lasting under 2 months. Each diagnosis drew on symptoms, thyroxine, TRAb, thyroid ultrasound and orbital computed tomography findings. Cells are PBMCs isolated from 10 ml of fresh blood. The data were obtained in a study of T cells in Graves' hyperthyroidism and ophthalmopathy. TCR beta CDR3 sequences were amplified from RNA transcripts. HTBI primers were used for first-round RT-PCR of the TCR CDR3. TCRdb ran MiXCR on the multiplex PCR reads and lists one entry per CDR3 protein. The table includes some 600,000 distinct CDR3 sequences, about 14% detected once. This TCR was recovered from a young woman with Graves' hyperthyroidism that later progressed to Graves' ophthalmopathy. The sample consisted of blood.

CDR3 protein: CASSVGATDYNEQFF. In DNA form, the CDR3 reads TGTGCCAGCAGCGTAGGGGCGACAGACTACAATGAGCAGTTCTTC. The chain recombines TRBV9 with TRBJ2-1, with D maybe TRBD1 (5 bases). This CDR3 is 15 amino acids long. CDR1 is SGDLS and CDR2 is YYNGEE in the germline V gene. V lost 0 bases and J 3 bases, leaving 10 bases between the germline ends. Using reference TRBV9 and TRBJ2-1 for the parts outside the CDR3, the full variable domain is DSGVTQTPKHLITATGQRVTLRCSPRSGDLSVYWYQQSLDQGLQFLIQYYNGEERAKGNILERFSAQQFPDLHSELNLSSLELGDSALYFCASSVGATDYNEQFFGPGTRLTVL.